This TCR beta chain emerged from a study of shared clonotypes between healthy human individuals. About the study: Researchers drew samples from two women and a few men aged 18 to 49.

As concerns this clone: Antigen specificity is unknown.

Study observations and caveats: Only blood underwent sampling, and tissue repertoires likely differ. A handful of donors held about 5% of naive CD4 clonotypes in common.

Selected positively for CCR7 and CD45RO-negative, naive CD8 cells excluded terminally differentiated effector memory CD45RA+ cells. V was clipped by 7 bases and J by 0 bases, with 13 bases between them. Per the germline V gene, CDR1 is MNHNS and CDR2 is SASEGT. The CDR3 sequence is 14 residues long. The protocol was immunoSEQ multiplex PCR, while the TCRdb copy is restricted to in-frame clones and leaves out a portion. The table includes about 2.1 million clones, around 93% detected once. This chain joins TRBV6-1 and TRBJ2-7; D is unclear. Sequences were obtained from naive CD8+ T cells from PBMCs. The TCR was taken from a man younger than 30 in good health. Some clones in this sample may be carry-over from other donors' samples. CDR3 loop: CASTALGFSYEQYF. The CDR3 coding sequence is TGTGCCAGCACCGCCCTGGGATTCTCCTACGAGCAGTACTTC.